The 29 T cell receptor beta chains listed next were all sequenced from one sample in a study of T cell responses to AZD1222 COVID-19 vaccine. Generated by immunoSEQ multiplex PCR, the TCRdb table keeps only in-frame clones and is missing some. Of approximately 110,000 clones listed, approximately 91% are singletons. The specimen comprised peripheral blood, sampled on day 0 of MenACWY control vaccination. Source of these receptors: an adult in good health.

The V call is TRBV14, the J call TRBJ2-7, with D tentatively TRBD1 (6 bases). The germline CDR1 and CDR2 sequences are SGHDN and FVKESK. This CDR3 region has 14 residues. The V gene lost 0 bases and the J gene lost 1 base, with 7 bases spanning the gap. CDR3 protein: CASSQDTGSYEQYF. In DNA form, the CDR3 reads TGTGCCAGCAGCCAAGATACAGGGTCCTACGAGCAGTACTTC.

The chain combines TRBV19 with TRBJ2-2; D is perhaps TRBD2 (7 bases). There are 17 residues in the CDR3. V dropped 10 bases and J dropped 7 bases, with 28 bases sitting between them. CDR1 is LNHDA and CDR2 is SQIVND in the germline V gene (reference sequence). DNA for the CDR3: TGTGCCACCTCACAAGGGGGGGGGCATATGCTAGGCGGGGAGCTGTTTTTT. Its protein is CATSQGGGHMLGGELFF.

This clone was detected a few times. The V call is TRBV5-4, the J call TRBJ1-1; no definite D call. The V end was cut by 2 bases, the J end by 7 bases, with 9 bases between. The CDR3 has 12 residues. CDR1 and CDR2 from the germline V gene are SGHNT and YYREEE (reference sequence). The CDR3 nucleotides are TGTGCCAGCAGCTTTCCTCGGGGTGAAGCTTTCTTT. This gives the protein CASSFPRGEAFF.

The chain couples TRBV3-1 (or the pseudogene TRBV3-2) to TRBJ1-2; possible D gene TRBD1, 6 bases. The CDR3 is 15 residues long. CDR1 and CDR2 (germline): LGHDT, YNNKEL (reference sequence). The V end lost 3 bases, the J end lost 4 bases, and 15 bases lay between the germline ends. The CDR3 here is CASSHGPGQLYGYTF. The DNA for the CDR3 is TGTGCCAGCAGCCACGGACCGGGACAACTCTATGGCTACACCTTC.

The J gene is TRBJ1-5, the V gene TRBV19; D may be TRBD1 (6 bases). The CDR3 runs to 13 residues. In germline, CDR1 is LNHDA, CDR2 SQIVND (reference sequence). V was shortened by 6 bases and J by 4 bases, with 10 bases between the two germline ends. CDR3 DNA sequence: TGTGCCAGTAGCGGACAGAATAATCAGCCCCAGCATTTT. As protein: CASSGQNNQPQHF. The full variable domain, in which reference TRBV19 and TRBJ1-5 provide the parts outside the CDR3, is DGGITQSPKYLFRKEGQNVTLSCEQNLNHDAMYWYRQDPGQGLRLIYYSQIVNDFQKGDIAEGYSVSREKKESFPLTVTSAQKNPTAFYLCASSGQNNQPQHFGDGTRLSIL.

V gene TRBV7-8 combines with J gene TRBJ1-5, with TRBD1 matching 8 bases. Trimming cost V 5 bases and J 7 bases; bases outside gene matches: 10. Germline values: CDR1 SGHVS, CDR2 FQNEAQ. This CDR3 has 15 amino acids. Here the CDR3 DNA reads TGTGCCAGCAGCCGGGACAGGATCGGGAAGCAGCCCCAGCATTTT. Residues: CASSRDRIGKQPQHF.

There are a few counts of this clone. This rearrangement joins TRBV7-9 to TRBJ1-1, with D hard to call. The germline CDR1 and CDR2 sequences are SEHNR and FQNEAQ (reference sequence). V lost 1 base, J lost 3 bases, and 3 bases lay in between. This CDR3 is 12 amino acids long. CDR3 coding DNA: TGTGCCAGCAGCTTAGAATACACTGAAGCTTTCTTT. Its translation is CASSLEYTEAFF.

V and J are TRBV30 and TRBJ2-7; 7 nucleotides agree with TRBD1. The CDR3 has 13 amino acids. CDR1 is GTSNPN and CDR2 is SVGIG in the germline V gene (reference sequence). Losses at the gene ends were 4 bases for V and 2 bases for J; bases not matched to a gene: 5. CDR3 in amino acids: CAWNRQGPYEQYF. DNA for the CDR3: TGTGCCTGGAATAGACAGGGCCCCTACGAGCAGTACTTC.

This CDR3 is CASSPRSLRGTRNTGELFF. For the CDR3, the DNA is TGTGCCAGCAGCCCCAGGTCCTTGAGGGGGACTAGGAACACCGGGGAGCTGTTTTTT. V and J are TRBV11-2 and TRBJ2-2; 8 nucleotides agree with TRBD2. The CDR3 loop spans 19 amino acids. The germline V gene has CDR1 SGHAT and CDR2 FQNNGV. V lost 5 bases and J lost 1; bases outside the gene matches: 15.

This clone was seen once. The DNA of the CDR3 is TGTGCCAGCAGCCAAAAAGGGCTAGCGGTTTCATACGAGCAGTACTTC. Amino acid sequence: CASSQKGLAVSYEQYF. The chain couples TRBV14 to TRBJ2-7; 7 bases are a match to TRBD2. V was clipped by 2 bases and J by 4 bases; unmatched bases: 11. This CDR3 spans 16 amino acids. Germline V gives CDR1 SGHDN, CDR2 FVKESK. The variable domain in full, with the rest retrieved from reference TRBV14 and TRBJ2-7, is EAGVTQFPSHSVIEKGQTVTLRCDPISGHDNLYWYRRVMGKEIKFLLHFVKESKQDESGMPNNRFLAERTGGTYSTLKVQPAELEDSGVYFCASSQKGLAVSYEQYFGPGTRLTVT.

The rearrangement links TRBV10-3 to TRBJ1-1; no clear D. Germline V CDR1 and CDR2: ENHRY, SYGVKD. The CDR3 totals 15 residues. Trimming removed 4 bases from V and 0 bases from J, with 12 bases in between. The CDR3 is CAISVEGILNTEAFF. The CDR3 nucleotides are TGTGCCATCAGTGTTGAGGGCATACTGAACACTGAAGCTTTCTTT.

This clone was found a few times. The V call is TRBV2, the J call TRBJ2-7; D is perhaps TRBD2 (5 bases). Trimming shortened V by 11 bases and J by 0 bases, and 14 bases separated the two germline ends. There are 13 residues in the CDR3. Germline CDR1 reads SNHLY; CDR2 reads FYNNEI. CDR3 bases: TGTGCCGTAACCGGGGTTGACTCCTACGAGCAGTACTTC. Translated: CAVTGVDSYEQYF.

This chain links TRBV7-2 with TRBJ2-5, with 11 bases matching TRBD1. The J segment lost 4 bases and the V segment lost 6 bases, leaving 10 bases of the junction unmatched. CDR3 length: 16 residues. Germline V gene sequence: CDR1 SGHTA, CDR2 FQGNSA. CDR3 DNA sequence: TGTGCCAGCAGTTCAACTGGACAGGGGGCTCTAGAGACCCAGTACTTC. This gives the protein CASSSTGQGALETQYF.

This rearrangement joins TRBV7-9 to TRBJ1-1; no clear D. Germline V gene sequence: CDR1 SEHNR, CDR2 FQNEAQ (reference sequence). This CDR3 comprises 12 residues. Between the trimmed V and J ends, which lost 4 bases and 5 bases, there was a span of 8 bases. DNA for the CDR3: TGTGCCAGCAGCTCCGGATGGACTGAAGCTTTCTTT. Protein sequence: CASSSGWTEAFF. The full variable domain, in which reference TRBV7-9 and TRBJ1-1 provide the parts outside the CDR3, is DTGVSQNPRHKITKRGQNVTFRCDPISEHNRLYWYRQTLGQGPEFLTYFQNEAQLEKSRLLSDRFSAERPKGSFSTLEIQRTEQGDSAMYLCASSSGWTEAFFGQGTRLTVV.

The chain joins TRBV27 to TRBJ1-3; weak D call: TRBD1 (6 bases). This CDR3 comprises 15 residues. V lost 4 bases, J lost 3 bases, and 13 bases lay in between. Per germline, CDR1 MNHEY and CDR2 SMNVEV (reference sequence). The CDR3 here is CASSSAGAGGNTIYF. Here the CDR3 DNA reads TGTGCCAGCAGTTCGGCGGGGGCGGGTGGAAACACCATATATTTT.

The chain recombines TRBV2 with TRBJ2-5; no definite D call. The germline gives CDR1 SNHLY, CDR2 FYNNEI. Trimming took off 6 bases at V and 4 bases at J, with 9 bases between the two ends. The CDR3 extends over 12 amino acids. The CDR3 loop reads CASRGDSETQYF. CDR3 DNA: TGTGCCAGCAGGGGTGATTCAGAGACCCAGTACTTC.

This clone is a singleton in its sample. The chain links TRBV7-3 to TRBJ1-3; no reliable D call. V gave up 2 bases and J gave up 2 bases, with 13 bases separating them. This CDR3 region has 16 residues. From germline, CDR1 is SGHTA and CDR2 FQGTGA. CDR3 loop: CASSLPPWAPGNTIYF. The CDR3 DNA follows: TGTGCCAGCAGCTTACCCCCCTGGGCGCCTGGAAACACCATATATTTT.

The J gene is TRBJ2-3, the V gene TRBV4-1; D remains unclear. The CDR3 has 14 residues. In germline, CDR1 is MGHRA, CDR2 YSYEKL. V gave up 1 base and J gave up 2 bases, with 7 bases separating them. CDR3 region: CASSQVLVTDTQYF. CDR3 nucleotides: TGCGCCAGCAGCCAAGTATTAGTCACAGATACGCAGTATTTT.

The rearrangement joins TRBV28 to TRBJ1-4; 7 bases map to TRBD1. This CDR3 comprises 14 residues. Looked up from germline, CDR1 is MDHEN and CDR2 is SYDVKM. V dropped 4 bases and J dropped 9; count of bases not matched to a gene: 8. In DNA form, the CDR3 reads TGTGCCAGCAGTTCGGGACAGCTGGACAAAAAACTGTTTTTT. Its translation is CASSSGQLDKKLFF. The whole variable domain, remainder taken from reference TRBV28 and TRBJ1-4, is DVKVTQSSRYLVKRTGEKVFLECVQDMDHENMFWYRQDPGLGLRLIYFSYDVKMKEKGDIPEGYSVSREKKERFSLILESASTNQTSMYLCASSSGQLDKKLFFGSGTQLSVL.

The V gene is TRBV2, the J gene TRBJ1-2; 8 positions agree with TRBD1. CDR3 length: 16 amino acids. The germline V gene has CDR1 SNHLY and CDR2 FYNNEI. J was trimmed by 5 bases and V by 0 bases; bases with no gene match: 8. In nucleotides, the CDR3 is TGTGCCAGCAGTGAAGCGCTCACAGGGGGAGAGTATGGCTACACCTTC. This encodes CASSEALTGGEYGYTF.

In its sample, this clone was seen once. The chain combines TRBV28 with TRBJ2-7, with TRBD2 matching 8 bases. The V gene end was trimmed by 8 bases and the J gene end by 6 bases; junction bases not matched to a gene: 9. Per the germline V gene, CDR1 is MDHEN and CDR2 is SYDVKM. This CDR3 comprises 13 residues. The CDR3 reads CASCLPGGGEQYF. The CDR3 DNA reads TGTGCCAGCTGCCTACCCGGGGGGGGCGAGCAGTACTTC.

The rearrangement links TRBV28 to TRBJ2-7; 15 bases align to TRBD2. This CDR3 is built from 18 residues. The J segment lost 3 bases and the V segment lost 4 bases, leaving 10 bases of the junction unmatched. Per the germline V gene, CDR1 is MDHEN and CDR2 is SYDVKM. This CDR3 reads CASSSAPGTSGGYYEQYF. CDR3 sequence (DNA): TGTGCCAGCAGTTCCGCACCCGGGACTAGCGGGGGGTACTACGAGCAGTACTTC. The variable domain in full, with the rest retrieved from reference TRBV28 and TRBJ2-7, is DVKVTQSSRYLVKRTGEKVFLECVQDMDHENMFWYRQDPGLGLRLIYFSYDVKMKEKGDIPEGYSVSREKKERFSLILESASTNQTSMYLCASSSAPGTSGGYYEQYFGPGTRLTVT.

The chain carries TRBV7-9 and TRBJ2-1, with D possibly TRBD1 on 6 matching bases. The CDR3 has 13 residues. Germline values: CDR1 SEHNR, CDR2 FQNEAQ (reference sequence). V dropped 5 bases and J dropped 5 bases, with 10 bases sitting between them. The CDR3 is CASSGQPHNEQFF. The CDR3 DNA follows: TGTGCCAGCAGCGGACAGCCCCACAATGAGCAGTTCTTC.

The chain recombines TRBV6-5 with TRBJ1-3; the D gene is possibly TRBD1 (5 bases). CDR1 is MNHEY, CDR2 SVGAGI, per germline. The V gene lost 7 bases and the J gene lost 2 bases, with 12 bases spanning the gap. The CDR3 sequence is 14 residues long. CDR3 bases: TGTGCCAGCACCCCTGTGGGGGCTGGAAACACCATATATTTT. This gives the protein CASTPVGAGNTIYF.

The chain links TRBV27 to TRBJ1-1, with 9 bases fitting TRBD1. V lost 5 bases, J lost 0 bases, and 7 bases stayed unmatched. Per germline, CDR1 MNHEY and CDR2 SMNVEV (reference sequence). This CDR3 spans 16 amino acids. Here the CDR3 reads CASSPRQGVMNTEAFF. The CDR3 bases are TGTGCCAGCAGTCCCCGACAGGGGGTCATGAACACTGAAGCTTTCTTT.

The CDR3 nucleotides read TGTGCCAGCAGTAGCGGGGCAACTAATCAGCCCCAGCATTTT. Amino acids: CASSSGATNQPQHF. This rearrangement joins TRBV27 to TRBJ1-5, with a tentative D call TRBD1 (5 bases). Per the germline V gene, CDR1 is MNHEY and CDR2 is SMNVEV (reference sequence). The CDR3 covers 14 residues. V was pared by 5 bases and J by 4 bases, with 12 bases between.

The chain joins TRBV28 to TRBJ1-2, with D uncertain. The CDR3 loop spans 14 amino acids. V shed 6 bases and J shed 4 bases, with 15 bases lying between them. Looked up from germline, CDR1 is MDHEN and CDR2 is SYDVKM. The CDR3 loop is CASSRGRTFYGYTF. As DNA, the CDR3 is TGTGCCAGCAGCCGAGGACGGACCTTCTATGGCTACACCTTC.

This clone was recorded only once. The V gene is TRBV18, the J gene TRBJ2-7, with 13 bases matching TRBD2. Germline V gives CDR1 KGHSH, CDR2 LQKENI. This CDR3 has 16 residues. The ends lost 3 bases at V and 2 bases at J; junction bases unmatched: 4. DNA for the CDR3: TGTGCCAGCTCACCTTATACTAGCGGGAGGGCCTACGAGCAGTACTTC. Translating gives CASSPYTSGRAYEQYF.

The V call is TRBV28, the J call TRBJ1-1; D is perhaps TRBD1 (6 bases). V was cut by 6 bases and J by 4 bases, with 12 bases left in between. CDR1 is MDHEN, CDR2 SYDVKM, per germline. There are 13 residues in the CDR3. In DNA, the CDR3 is TGTGCCAGCAGATCAATAGGGGGCACTGAAGCTTTCTTT. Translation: CASRSIGGTEAFF.